The next 18 T cell receptor beta chains were all read from a single sample in a study of PD-1 blockade in mismatch repair-deficient tumors. Data came from immunoSEQ multiplex PCR; TCRdb stores just in-frame clones and leaves some out. In the table there are 20,000 to 30,000 clones, less than 85% of which are singletons. This specimen was PBMCs, taken before pembrolizumab treatment. Source of these receptors: an adult with mismatch repair-deficient cancer.

J is TRBJ2-1 and V is TRBV5-4; weak D call: TRBD2 (6 bases). Germline V CDR1 and CDR2: SGHNT, YYREEE (reference sequence). V lost 4 bases and J lost 7, with 9 bases in between. This CDR3 contains 12 residues. The CDR3 here is CASSGGPNEQFF. DNA for the CDR3: TGTGCCAGCAGCGGAGGGCCAAATGAGCAGTTCTTC.

This clone was observed a handful of times. V gene TRBV5-4 combines with J gene TRBJ2-7, with TRBD2 identical over 9 bases. Trimming at V came to 4 bases and at J to 3 bases, leaving 8 bases not matched to a gene. Germline V lookup: CDR1 SGHNT, CDR2 YYREEE (reference sequence). The CDR3 loop spans 15 amino acids. CDR3 residues: CASSPTSGDGYEQYF. CDR3 sequence (DNA): TGTGCCAGCAGCCCGACTAGCGGAGATGGCTACGAGCAGTACTTC.

This clone was detected only once. The rearrangement uses TRBV5-1 and TRBJ2-2; the D gene is possibly TRBD1 (5 bases). The V gene's germline CDR1 is SGHRS and CDR2 YFSETQ. V lost 0 bases, J lost 2 bases, and 8 bases lay in between. This CDR3 has 15 residues. CDR3: CASSLEGINTGELFF. The DNA for the CDR3 is TGCGCCAGCAGCTTGGAGGGGATAAACACCGGGGAGCTGTTTTTT. The variable domain in full, with the rest retrieved from reference TRBV5-1 and TRBJ2-2, is KAGVTQTPRYLIKTRGQQVTLSCSPISGHRSVSWYQQTPGQGLQFLFEYFSETQRNKGNFPGRFSGRQFSNSRSEMNVSTLELGDSALYLCASSLEGINTGELFFGEGSRLTVL.

V is TRBV23-1 and J is TRBJ2-1, with D possibly matching TRBD1 (6 bases). TRBV23-1 is given ORF status, its function remaining uncertain. V lost 8 bases to trimming and J lost 10 bases, with 21 bases between them. The CDR3 runs 14 residues. The CDR3 DNA follows: TGCGCCAGCCTCTCGCGACAGGCGGATGGGGAGCAGTTCTTC. Residues: CASLSRQADGEQFF.

The DNA for the CDR3 is TGTGCCAGCAACGTGATGTCGAGGGGGGGGGCCCAAGAGACCCAGTACTTC. It translates to CASNVMSRGGAQETQYF. The gene calls are TRBV5-4 and TRBJ2-5; maybe TRBD2 (7 bases). The CDR3 has 17 amino acids. V shed 6 bases and J shed 1 base, with 22 bases lying between them. Per germline, CDR1 SGHNT and CDR2 YYREEE (reference sequence).

A single count supports this clone. The rearrangement joins TRBV10-1 to TRBJ1-4; D not certain. The V end was cut by 6 bases, the J end by 5 bases, with 10 bases between. Germline V gene lookup returns CDR1 WNHNN and CDR2 SYGVQD (reference sequence). The CDR3 consists of 13 residues. Written as DNA, the CDR3 is TGCGCCAGCAGCCGCGCCTTAAATGAAAAACTGTTTTTT. Its protein is CASSRALNEKLFF.

This rearrangement joins TRBV5-4 to TRBJ1-1, with D hard to call. The germline V gene has CDR1 SGHNT and CDR2 YYREEE (reference sequence). The ends were cut back, 4 bases at V and 4 bases at J, with 11 bases in the middle. This CDR3 is 13 amino acids long. CDR3 DNA sequence: TGTGCCAGCAGCGGCACGGGTGGCACTGAAGCTTTCTTT. It is translated as CASSGTGGTEAFF.

This clone turned up a few times. This rearrangement joins TRBV6-4 to TRBJ2-1; 7 nucleotides align to TRBD1. V trimming: 2 bases; J trimming: 3 bases; junction bases outside the gene matches: 4. Germline assignment: CDR1 MRHNA and CDR2 SNTAGT. CDR3 size: 15 residues. The CDR3 region is CASSDGAGGYNEQFF. The CDR3 nucleotides are TGTGCCAGCAGTGACGGGGCAGGGGGCTACAATGAGCAGTTCTTC.

This chain connects TRBV30 to TRBJ2-7; 12 bases align to TRBD2. Germline-derived CDR1 and CDR2 are GTSNPN and SVGIG (reference sequence). The CDR3 loop spans 16 amino acids. Losses at the gene ends were 3 bases for V and 5 bases for J; bases not matched to a gene: 11. The CDR3 DNA is TGTGCCTGGAGACTTATGACTAGCGGGAGTCTGAACGAGCAGTACTTC. Translated: CAWRLMTSGSLNEQYF.

This chain joins TRBV27 and TRBJ2-7; 8 bases are shared with TRBD2. Trimming took 6 bases from V and 2 from J; bases not matched to a gene: 9. Germline V gene lookup returns CDR1 MNHEY and CDR2 SMNVEV (reference sequence). The CDR3 length is 15 residues. The CDR3 sequence is CASSRTSGLTYEQYF. The CDR3 region has the DNA TGTGCCAGCAGCCGAACTAGCGGACTAACCTACGAGCAGTACTTC.

The V gene is TRBV27, the J gene TRBJ2-5; possible D gene TRBD2, 6 bases. The CDR3 has 16 amino acids. V dropped 6 bases and J dropped 5 bases, with 22 bases sitting between them. Germline CDR1 is MNHEY and CDR2 is SMNVEV (reference sequence). The CDR3 DNA sequence: TGTGCCAGCAGCCCCGTTAGTAGGGGAGGACGGGAGACCCAGTACTTC. Amino acid sequence: CASSPVSRGGRETQYF.

The chain links TRBV27 to TRBJ2-3; 7 bases line up with TRBD2. V lost 4 bases, J lost 2 bases, and 15 bases stayed unmatched. CDR1 is MNHEY, CDR2 SMNVEV, per germline (reference sequence). CDR3 length: 18 amino acids. In DNA, the CDR3 is TGTGCCAGCAGTTCCCTGGGAGGGTGGGGCGTACACACAGATACGCAGTATTTT. Its protein product is CASSSLGGWGVHTDTQYF.

This sequence joins TRBV2 and TRBJ1-3; D gene ambiguous. V was cut by 6 bases and J by 0 bases, with 6 bases left in between. The CDR3 contains 13 residues. From germline, CDR1 is SNHLY and CDR2 FYNNEI. The CDR3 spells CASRSFSGNTIYF. CDR3 nucleotides: TGTGCCAGCAGGAGCTTCTCTGGAAACACCATATATTTT.

V and J are TRBV5-1 and TRBJ2-1; no firm D call. From germline, CDR1 is SGHRS and CDR2 YFSETQ. The CDR3 spans 16 residues. Trimming removed 1 base from V and 0 bases from J, with 11 bases in between. The CDR3 DNA sequence: TGCGCCAGCAGCTTGTACGCGGCGACCTCCTACAATGAGCAGTTCTTC. It translates to CASSLYAATSYNEQFF.

This sequence joins TRBV2 and TRBJ1-1; TRBD1 matches 7 bases. Germline lookup yields CDR1 SNHLY and CDR2 FYNNEI. This CDR3 comprises 15 residues. V gave up 6 bases and J gave up 1 base; unmatched junction bases: 8. The CDR3 loop is CASRTQTGANTEAFF. In nucleotides, the CDR3 is TGTGCCAGCAGGACCCAAACAGGGGCGAACACTGAAGCTTTCTTT. Full variable domain (remainder filled in from reference TRBV2 and TRBJ1-1): EPEVTQTPSHQVTQMGQEVILRCVPISNHLYFYWYRQILGQKVEFLVSFYNNEISEKSEIFDDQFSVERPDGSNFTLKIRSTKLEDSAMYFCASRTQTGANTEAFFGQGTRLTVV.

This clone came up once. CDR3 DNA sequence: TGTGCCAGCAGCCCCGGGATAAAAGATACGCAGTATTTT. It codes for CASSPGIKDTQYF. The rearrangement links TRBV7-7 to TRBJ2-3, with D tentatively TRBD2 (5 bases). This CDR3 region has 13 residues. Germline CDR1 and CDR2: SSHAT and FNYEAQ (reference sequence). The ends were cut back, 5 bases at V and 5 bases at J, with 11 bases in the middle.

The chain uses TRBV15 and TRBJ2-5, with D unresolved. The J call is doubtful: the DNA matches TRBJ2-7 better. Per germline, CDR1 LNHNV and CDR2 YYDKDF (reference sequence). This CDR3 region has 16 residues. CDR3 amino acids: CATSRARPYSSYEQYF. As DNA, the CDR3 is TGTGCCACCAGCAGAGCCCGCCCCTACTCCTCCTACGAGCAGTACTTC.

V is TRBV27 and J is TRBJ2-1; 11 bases line up with TRBD2. The germline V gene has CDR1 MNHEY and CDR2 SMNVEV (reference sequence). The V segment lost 6 bases and the J segment 3 bases; nucleotides outside the gene matches: 4. The CDR3 covers 15 residues. The CDR3 nucleotides read TGTGCCAGCAGCACTAGCGGGAGACTCTACAATGAGCAGTTCTTC. This encodes CASSTSGRLYNEQFF.